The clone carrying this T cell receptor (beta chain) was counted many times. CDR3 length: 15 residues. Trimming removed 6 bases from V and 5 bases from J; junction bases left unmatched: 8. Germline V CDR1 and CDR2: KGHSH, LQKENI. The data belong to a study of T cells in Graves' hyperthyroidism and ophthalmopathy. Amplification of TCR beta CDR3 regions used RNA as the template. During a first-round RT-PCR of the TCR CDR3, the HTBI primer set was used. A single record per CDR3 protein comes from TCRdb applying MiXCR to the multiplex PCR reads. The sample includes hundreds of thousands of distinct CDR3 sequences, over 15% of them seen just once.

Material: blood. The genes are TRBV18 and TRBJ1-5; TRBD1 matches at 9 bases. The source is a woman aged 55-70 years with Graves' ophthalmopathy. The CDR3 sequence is CASSLDRGLYQPQHF. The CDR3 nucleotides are TGTGCCAGCTCCCTCGACAGGGGGTTGTATCAGCCCCAGCATTTT. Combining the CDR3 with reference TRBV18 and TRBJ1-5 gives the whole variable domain NAGVMQNPRHLVRRRGQEARLRCSPMKGHSHVYWYRQLPEEGLKFMVYLQKENIIDESGMPKERFSAEFPKEGPSILRIQQVVRGDSAAYFCASSLDRGLYQPQHFGDGTRLSIL.